This entry is about one T cell receptor (beta chain). Its antigen remains unknown. Investigators reverse transcribed all isolated RNA, so they sequenced expressed TCRB transcripts. Here immunoSEQ multiplex PCR was the method, and the copy in TCRdb shows in-frame clones only, minus some. The sample shows roughly 300,000 clones, less than 9.5% of them seen only once. Germline V gene data show CDR1 as WNHNN and CDR2 as SYGVQD (reference sequence). This CDR3 is 14 amino acids long. V was clipped by 3 bases and J by 5 bases, with 14 bases between them. This sample was included in a study of beta chain features in type 1 diabetes. General study findings and limits: High TCR expression in some cells could lead to their over-representation in cDNA sequencing. The naive, central memory and Treg TCRB repertoires looked more alike in patients than they did in healthy donors.

V gene TRBV10-1 combines with J gene TRBJ2-7, with a weak D call TRBD2 (5 bases). This receptor was taken from a woman younger than 30 in good health. Sequenced material: central memory CD4+ T cells from blood. CDR3 DNA sequence: TGCGCCAGCAGTGAAGGAGGAGTTCGGGACGAGCAGTACTTC. It yields the protein CASSEGGVRDEQYF.